This T cell receptor (beta chain) was identified in a study of blood T cell repertoires in COVID-19. Study information: Spain, Italy and the United States supplied samples that represented acute and convalescent COVID-19.

Germline V lookup: CDR1 SGDLS, CDR2 YYNGEE. The CDR3 length is 18 residues. V was pared by 4 bases and J by 1 base, with 21 bases between. TCRdb keeps only in-frame clones here, not all; method: immunoSEQ multiplex PCR. The sample shows around 120,000 clones, about 90% of them seen only once. V and J are TRBV9 and TRBJ2-1, with D tentatively TRBD2 (6 bases). Sequenced sample: peripheral blood. The source is a woman aged 60-75 years with COVID-19, enrolled during active disease. The CDR3 protein is CASSPYAYLAESYNEQFF. CDR3 DNA: TGTGCCAGCAGCCCCTATGCCTACTTAGCGGAATCCTACAATGAGCAGTTCTTC.